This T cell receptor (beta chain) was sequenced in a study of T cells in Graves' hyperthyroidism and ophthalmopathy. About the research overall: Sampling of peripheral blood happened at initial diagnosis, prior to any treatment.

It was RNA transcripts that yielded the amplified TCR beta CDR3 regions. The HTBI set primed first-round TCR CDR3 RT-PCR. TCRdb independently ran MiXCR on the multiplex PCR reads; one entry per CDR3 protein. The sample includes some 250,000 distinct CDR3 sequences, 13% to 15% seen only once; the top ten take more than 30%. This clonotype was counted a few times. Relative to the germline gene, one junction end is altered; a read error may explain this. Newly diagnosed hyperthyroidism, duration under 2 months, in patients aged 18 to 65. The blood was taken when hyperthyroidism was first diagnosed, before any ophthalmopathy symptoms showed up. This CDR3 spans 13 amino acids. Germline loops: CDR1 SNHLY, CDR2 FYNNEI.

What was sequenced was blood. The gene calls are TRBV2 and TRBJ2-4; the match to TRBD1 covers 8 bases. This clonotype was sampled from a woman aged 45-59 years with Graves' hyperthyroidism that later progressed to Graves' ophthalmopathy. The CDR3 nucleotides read TGTGCCAGCAGTCGACAGGGGAGTCAACCACATCACTTC. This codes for CASSRQGSQPHHF.